This T cell receptor beta chain is drawn from a study of radiotherapy plus CTLA-4 blockade in lung cancer listed by TCRdb under 2018. Turning to the overall study: Objective responses occurred in about 20% of enrolled patients, and approximately 34% achieved disease control.

As for this clone: No cognate antigen has been identified for it. No base quality information exists; no much larger clone differs at one position.

Focal radiation therapy combined with CTLA-4 blockade (ipilimumab) was tested in patients with chemo-refractory metastatic non-small-cell lung cancer. Paper-wide results and their limitations: After treatment with radiotherapy and ipilimumab, TCR clones that originated in tumors expanded in peripheral blood. Early dynamic changes in blood T cell clones, together with increased serum interferon-beta after radiation, were reported as the strongest predictors of response.

After removal of 6 bases from V and 6 bases from J, the junction retains 5 bases not matched to a gene. The CDR3 holds 14 amino acids from the cysteine to the phenylalanine. The CDR3 DNA has 42 bases and is translated from base 1. CDR1 SGHAT and CDR2 FQNNGV were looked up in the germline V gene. The library was made by the immunoSEQ multiplex PCR assay. TCRdb carries this immuneACCESS record with in-frame sequences only. Its versions omit some clonotypes, under half of them owing to an unresolved V gene in the studies checked, with the rest unexplained. Present in this sample are about 97,000 clones, about four fifths of which were seen just once. The ten largest clones represent around 2.7% of the sample.

The V and J segments used are TRBV11-2 and TRBJ1-4; 9 central nucleotides agree with TRBD1. The clonotype comes from a human donor with non-small cell lung cancer who had a partial response to radiotherapy plus ipilimumab. Some clones in this sample may be carry-over from other donors' samples. Source: peripheral blood, taken from a patient treated with radiotherapy plus ipilimumab. For the CDR3, the sequence is CASRSTGGDEKLFF. The sequenced DNA: TGTGCCAGCAGGTCCACAGGGGGCGATGAAAAACTGTTTTTT. With the rest looked up from the reference TRBV11-2 and TRBJ1-4 genes rather than sequenced, the full variable domain is EAGVAQSPRYKIIEKRQSVAFWCNPISGHATLYWYQQILGQGPKLLIQFQNNGVVDDSQLPKDRFSAERLKGVDSTLKIQPAKLEDSAVYLCASRSTGGDEKLFFGSGTQLSVL.